The 15 T cell receptor beta chains presented below share a single source sample, sequenced in a study of beta chain features in type 1 diabetes. These receptors have no known antigen. Study observations and caveats: For Type 1 diabetes patients, all four CD4+ subsets carried TCRB CDR3s that were moderately but significantly shorter.

Reverse transcribing all isolated RNA meant expressed TCRB transcripts were sequenced. The table came from immunoSEQ multiplex PCR; TCRdb's copy has only in-frame clones and leaves some out. The sample has 230,000 or so clones, around 15% seen once; the top ten hold 0.065% to 0.095%. Sequencing was done on a sample of naive CD4+ T cells from blood. The receptors were sampled from a man younger than 45 with type 1 diabetes.

The chain carries TRBV29-1 and TRBJ1-4; D may be TRBD1 (6 bases). Germline CDR1 SQVTM, CDR2 ANQGSEA. This CDR3 spans 13 amino acids. Trimming took off 1 base at V and 6 bases at J, with 9 bases between the two ends. CDR3 protein: CSVEGSGDEKLFF. CDR3 bases: TGCAGCGTTGAAGGATCAGGGGATGAAAAACTGTTTTTT.

The V call is TRBV18, the J call TRBJ2-3; D may be TRBD1 (6 bases). The V gene lost 2 bases and the J gene lost 6 bases, with 15 bases spanning the gap. Per the germline V gene, CDR1 is KGHSH and CDR2 is LQKENI. This CDR3 spans 15 amino acids. This CDR3 reads CASSPGPGARDTQYF. The DNA for the CDR3 is TGTGCCAGCTCACCAGGTCCAGGGGCGAGGGATACGCAGTATTTT.

Only a few counts were recorded for this clone. The chain couples TRBV9 to TRBJ1-4; 8 bases match TRBD1. CDR3 length: 12 residues. V gave up 2 bases and J gave up 17 bases; unmatched junction bases: 8. From germline, CDR1 is SGDLS and CDR2 YYNGEE. CDR3 coding DNA: TGTGCCAGCAGCGTGCCACAGGGGGTACTCTTTTTT. Protein: CASSVPQGVLFF.

This clone has more than one count but fewer than ten. The chain joins TRBV25-1 to TRBJ2-1; 10 nucleotides align to TRBD2. CDR3 size: 14 residues. The J segment lost 6 bases and the V segment lost 5 bases, leaving 4 bases of the junction unmatched. CDR1 is MGHDK, CDR2 SYGVNS, per germline. The CDR3 here is CASSTSGTLNEQFF. In nucleotides, the CDR3 is TGTGCCAGCAGTACTAGCGGGACTCTCAATGAGCAGTTCTTC.

V gene TRBV4-3 combines with J gene TRBJ2-5, with 7 bases that match TRBD1. V lost 2 bases, J lost 5 bases, and 5 bases stayed unmatched. The CDR3 length is 14 residues. Germline CDR1 and CDR2: LGHNA and YSLEER. The chain's CDR3 is CASSQSGQWETQYF. CDR3 nucleotides: TGCGCCAGCAGCCAATCGGGACAGTGGGAGACCCAGTACTTC.

The chain carries TRBV7-9 and TRBJ2-3, with 11 bases that match TRBD2. Germline V lookup: CDR1 SEHNR, CDR2 FQNEAQ (reference sequence). The CDR3 has 16 amino acids. V trimming: 3 bases; J trimming: 5 bases; junction bases outside the gene matches: 7. CDR3 loop: CASSFSGRAVGDTQYF. CDR3 nucleotide sequence: TGTGCCAGCAGCTTTAGCGGGAGGGCCGTGGGAGATACGCAGTATTTT.

This clone turned up a few times. CDR3 bases: TGTGCCAGCAGTTTAGGCAATGAGCAGTTCTTC. The encoded protein is CASSLGNEQFF. The chain joins TRBV28 to TRBJ2-1; no reliable D call. Germline V gene lookup returns CDR1 MDHEN and CDR2 SYDVKM. This CDR3 comprises 11 residues. V was shortened by 2 bases and J by 6 bases, with 2 bases between the two germline ends.

In this sample, this clone turned up a few times. The chain has TRBV7-3 and TRBJ2-1; D call uncertain. Trimming took off 5 bases at V and 7 bases at J, with 15 bases between the two ends. Germline assignment: CDR1 SGHTA and CDR2 FQGTGA. This CDR3 has 14 amino acids. This CDR3 reads CASSAHGGYNEQFF. Written as DNA, the CDR3 is TGTGCCAGCAGCGCCCATGGCGGCTATAATGAGCAGTTCTTC.

J is TRBJ1-2 and V is TRBV27, with D uncertain. Germline V gene lookup returns CDR1 MNHEY and CDR2 SMNVEV (reference sequence). This CDR3 is built from 13 residues. The germline V and J ends were trimmed by 1 base and 4 bases, with 7 bases remaining between them. The CDR3 DNA reads as TGTGCCAGCAGTTTATACAGTGGCTATGGCTACACCTTC. Translating gives CASSLYSGYGYTF.

This chain uses TRBV6-1 with TRBJ2-6, with a possible D match to TRBD1 (5 bases). The CDR3 loop spans 18 amino acids. V gave up 2 bases and J gave up 1 base, with 15 bases separating them. The germline V gene has CDR1 MNHNS and CDR2 SASEGT. The chain's CDR3 is CASSERSGPSSGANVLTF. In nucleotides, the CDR3 is TGTGCCAGCAGTGAACGGTCAGGGCCAAGTTCTGGGGCCAACGTCCTGACTTTC.

The gene calls are TRBV30 and TRBJ2-3, with 7 bases identical to TRBD2. Per the germline V gene, CDR1 is GTSNPN and CDR2 is SVGIG (reference sequence). This CDR3 contains 15 residues. After removal of 2 bases from V and 0 bases from J, the junction contained 5 bases not matched to a gene. The CDR3 sequence: CAWSLSGVSTDTQYF. The CDR3 DNA reads as TGTGCCTGGAGTTTAAGCGGGGTTAGCACAGATACGCAGTATTTT.

This clone occurred a few times. V gene TRBV2 combines with J gene TRBJ2-3, with D tentatively TRBD2 (5 bases). V shed 6 bases and J shed 0 bases, with 10 bases lying between them. CDR1 SNHLY and CDR2 FYNNEI come from the germline V gene. This CDR3 has 14 residues. The CDR3 loop reads CASRLGASTDTQYF. DNA of the CDR3: TGTGCCAGCAGATTGGGAGCTAGCACAGATACGCAGTATTTT.

V gene TRBV7-3 combines with J gene TRBJ2-7, with 9 positions matching TRBD2. This CDR3 is 15 amino acids long. V lost 5 bases and J lost 1; bases outside the gene matches: 6. Germline V gives CDR1 SGHTA, CDR2 FQGTGA. The CDR3 region is CASSTGLARSYEQYF. The CDR3 nucleotides read TGTGCCAGCAGCACCGGACTAGCGAGATCCTACGAGCAGTACTTC.

This clone has just a few counts. The chain employs TRBV28 and TRBJ2-7; unclear D gene. Germline CDR1 and CDR2: MDHEN and SYDVKM. The CDR3 loop spans 12 amino acids. Trimming cost V 4 bases and J 5 bases, with 9 bases left between them. CDR3: CASSSLTDEQYF. The CDR3 DNA sequence: TGTGCCAGCAGTTCCCTTACAGACGAGCAGTACTTC.

This rearrangement joins TRBV9 to TRBJ2-6; 8 bases are shared with TRBD1. CDR3 length: 16 amino acids. V lost 0 bases to trimming and J lost 1 base; unmatched junction nucleotides: 0. The germline CDR1 and CDR2 sequences are SGDLS and YYNGEE. DNA of the CDR3: TGTGCCAGCAGCGTAGGGACAGGGTCTGGGGCCAACGTCCTGACTTTC. Its translation: CASSVGTGSGANVLTF.